A single sample gave rise to the 11 T cell receptor beta chains below, sequenced in a study of T cell responses to AZD1222 COVID-19 vaccine. Profiled with immunoSEQ multiplex PCR; TCRdb holds only in-frame clones, not every one. The sample lists tens of thousands of clones, 90% occurring once. Material: peripheral blood, obtained on day 0 of AZD1222 vaccination. The receptors originated from an adult in good health.

This chain uses TRBV19 with TRBJ2-7; D gene ambiguous. The CDR3 sequence is 13 residues long. Per the germline V gene, CDR1 is LNHDA and CDR2 is SQIVND (reference sequence). Trimming cost V 3 bases and J 3 bases, with 9 bases left between them. The CDR3 loop reads CASSMVVNYEQYF. DNA of the CDR3: TGTGCCAGTAGTATGGTGGTCAACTACGAGCAGTACTTC.

V usage is TRBV5-6 and J usage is TRBJ2-2; TRBD2 matches 7 bases. V trimming: 0 bases; J trimming: 6 bases; junction bases outside the gene matches: 8. The CDR3 extends over 16 amino acids. CDR1 and CDR2 from the germline V gene are SGHDT and YYEEEE. The CDR3 is CASSLGFLAAAGELFF. The CDR3 DNA reads as TGTGCCAGCAGCTTGGGTTTCCTAGCGGCAGCCGGGGAGCTGTTTTTT.

The gene calls are TRBV5-4 and TRBJ2-7; 8 bases line up with TRBD2. The CDR3 contains 15 residues. After removal of 0 bases from V and 4 bases from J, the junction contained 6 bases not matched to a gene. The V gene's germline CDR1 is SGHNT and CDR2 YYREEE (reference sequence). CDR3 sequence (DNA): TGTGCCAGCAGCTTGGAGGCGGGAGGCGGATACGAGCAGTACTTC. Amino acids: CASSLEAGGGYEQYF.

The V gene is TRBV6-5, the J gene TRBJ2-1; D uncertain. Trimming took off 10 bases at V and 0 bases at J, with 13 bases between the two ends. This CDR3 is built from 14 residues. The germline V gene has CDR1 MNHEY and CDR2 SVGAGI. The CDR3 nucleotides read TGTGCCATCGGGCAACGGAGCTCCTACAATGAGCAGTTCTTC. It is translated as CAIGQRSSYNEQFF.

CDR3 residues: CASSDQGVPSGEQYF. CDR3 sequence (DNA): TGTGCCAGCAGTGATCAAGGGGTTCCCAGCGGCGAGCAGTACTTC. The V gene is TRBV25-1, the J gene TRBJ2-7; D assignment may be TRBD1 or TRBD2 (5 bases each). V was clipped by 3 bases and J by 6 bases, with 18 bases between them. The germline gives CDR1 MGHDK, CDR2 SYGVNS. The CDR3 is made up of 15 amino acids.

V is TRBV6-1 and J is TRBJ1-1, with TRBD1 matching over 7 bases. Germline CDR1 and CDR2: MNHNS and SASEGT. CDR3 length: 16 amino acids. V shed 2 bases, J shed 5 bases, and the junction held 11 bases outside the gene matches. The CDR3: CASSEYSDRVGTEAFF. The CDR3 DNA reads TGTGCCAGCAGTGAATATAGTGACAGGGTGGGGACTGAAGCTTTCTTT.

V usage is TRBV7-9 and J usage is TRBJ1-5; 8 positions match TRBD1. This CDR3 contains 15 residues. The V gene's germline CDR1 is SEHNR and CDR2 FQNEAQ (reference sequence). V shed 5 bases, J shed 0 bases, and the junction held 3 bases outside the gene matches. In DNA, the CDR3 is TGTGCCAGCAGCCCCGGACAGGGTAGCAATCAGCCCCAGCATTTT. It is translated as CASSPGQGSNQPQHF.

The chain has TRBV9 and TRBJ2-7; D is possibly TRBD1 or TRBD2 (5 bases each). Per germline, CDR1 SGDLS and CDR2 YYNGEE. This CDR3 contains 14 residues. V was shortened by 2 bases and J by 6 bases, with 15 bases between the two germline ends. The CDR3 bases are TGTGCCAGCAGCGTTTCTGGGGGTATCGGCGAGCAGTACTTC. Translated: CASSVSGGIGEQYF.

The chain couples TRBV12-3 or TRBV12-4 to TRBJ2-7; D is perhaps TRBD2 (6 bases). The ends were cut back, 2 bases at V and 6 bases at J, with 11 bases in the middle. The length of the CDR3 is 13 residues. The CDR3 sequence: CASSLREDGEQYF. Here the CDR3 DNA reads TGTGCCAGCAGTTTAAGGGAGGACGGCGAGCAGTACTTC.

This clone was observed a handful of times. The chain links TRBV19 to TRBJ2-1, with 8 bases aligning to TRBD1. The CDR3 runs to 12 residues. V gave up 9 bases and J gave up 9 bases; unmatched junction bases: 7. The germline V gene has CDR1 LNHDA and CDR2 SQIVND (reference sequence). The CDR3 DNA is TGTGCCAGCGGGGACAGGCCCGGTGAGCAGTTCTTC. Its translation is CASGDRPGEQFF.

This clone was detected only a few times. The rearrangement uses TRBV29-1 and TRBJ1-4, with D possibly TRBD1 on 5 matching bases. From germline, CDR1 is SQVTM and CDR2 ANQGSEA. V was clipped by 7 bases and J by 7 bases, with 7 bases between them. The CDR3 length is 10 residues. As DNA, the CDR3 is TGCAGCGCGGGGGGTGAAAAACTGTTTTTT. It is translated as CSAGGEKLFF.